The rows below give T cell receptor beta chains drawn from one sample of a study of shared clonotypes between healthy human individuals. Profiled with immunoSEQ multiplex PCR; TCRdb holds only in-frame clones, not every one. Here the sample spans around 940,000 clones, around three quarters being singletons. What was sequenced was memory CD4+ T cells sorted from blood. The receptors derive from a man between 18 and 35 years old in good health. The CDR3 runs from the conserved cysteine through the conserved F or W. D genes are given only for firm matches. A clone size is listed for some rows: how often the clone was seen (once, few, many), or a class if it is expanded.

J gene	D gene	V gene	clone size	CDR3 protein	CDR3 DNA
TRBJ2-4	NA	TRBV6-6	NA	CASSYGLDSNIQYF	TGTGCCAGCAGTTACGGTCTAGATTCAAACATTCAGTACTTC
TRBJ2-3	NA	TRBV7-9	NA	CASSGSGADTQYF	TGTGCCAGCAGCGGGTCGGGTGCAGATACGCAGTATTTT
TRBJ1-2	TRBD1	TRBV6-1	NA	CASSGTGRKYGGYGYTF	TGTGCCAGCAGTGGGACAGGGAGAAAGTATGGCGGCTATGGCTACACCTTC
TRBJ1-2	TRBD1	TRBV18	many	CASSPGQDYGYTF	TGTGCCAGCTCACCGGGACAGGACTATGGCTACACCTTC
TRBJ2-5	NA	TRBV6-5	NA	CASSSTSGEWETQYF	TGTGCCAGCAGTTCCACTTCCGGGGAATGGGAGACCCAGTACTTC
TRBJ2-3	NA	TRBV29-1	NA	CSVERVWGDTQYF	TGCAGCGTTGAGAGAGTATGGGGAGATACGCAGTATTTT
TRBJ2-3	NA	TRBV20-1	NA	CSASGDTQYF	TGCAGTGCTAGTGGGGATACGCAGTATTTT
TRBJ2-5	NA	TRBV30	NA	CALSPGQETQYF	TGTGCCTTGAGTCCGGGGCAAGAGACCCAGTACTTC
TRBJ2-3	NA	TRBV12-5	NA	CASGPSTDTQYF	TGTGCTAGTGGCCCTAGCACAGATACGCAGTATTTT
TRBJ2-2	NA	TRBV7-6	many	CASSLMSYTGELFF	TGTGCCAGCAGCTTAATGTCTTACACCGGGGAGCTGTTTTTT
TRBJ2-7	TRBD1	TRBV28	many	CASSLPRTGVYEQYF	TGTGCCAGCAGTTTGCCCCGGACAGGGGTCTACGAGCAGTACTTC
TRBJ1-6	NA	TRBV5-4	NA	CASSLGASPGGNSPLHF	TGTGCCAGCAGCTTGGGCGCATCGCCGGGAGGAAATTCACCCCTCCACTTT
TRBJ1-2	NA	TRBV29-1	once	CSVEAVYGYTF	TGCAGCGTTGAGGCGGTATACGGCTACACCTTC
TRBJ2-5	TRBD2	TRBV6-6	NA	CASSLSGGPPETQYF	TGTGCCAGCAGTCTTAGCGGGGGCCCCCCAGAGACCCAGTACTTC
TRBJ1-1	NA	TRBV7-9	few	CASSSPGNTEAFF	TGTGCCAGCAGCTCCCCGGGGAACACTGAAGCTTTCTTT
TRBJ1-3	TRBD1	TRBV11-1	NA	CASSPRQGDYGNTIYF	TGTGCCAGCAGCCCCCGACAGGGTGACTATGGGAACACCATATATTTT
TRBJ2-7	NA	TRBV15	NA	CATSSPRAGQGVNEQYF	TGTGCCACCAGCAGCCCTCGCGCGGGGCAGGGAGTTAACGAGCAGTACTTC
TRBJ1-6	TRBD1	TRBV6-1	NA	CASSERTGPPDSPLHF	TGTGCCAGCAGTGAAAGGACAGGGCCTCCGGATTCACCCCTCCACTTT
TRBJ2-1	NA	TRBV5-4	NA	CATHGPSYNEQFF	TGTGCCACCCACGGGCCCAGTTACAATGAGCAGTTCTTC
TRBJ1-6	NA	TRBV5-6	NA	CASSLYGNSPLHF	TGTGCCAGCAGCTTGTACGGAAATTCACCCCTCCACTTT
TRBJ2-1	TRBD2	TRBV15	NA	CATSRAGGPYNEQFF	TGTGCCACCAGCAGAGCGGGAGGGCCCTACAATGAGCAGTTCTTC
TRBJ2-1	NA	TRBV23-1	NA	CASSHRADYNEQFF	TGCGCCAGCAGTCATCGAGCAGATTACAATGAGCAGTTCTTC
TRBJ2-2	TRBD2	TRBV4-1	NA	CASSQEGTGGRTGELFF	TGCGCCAGCAGCCAAGAAGGGACGGGAGGGAGGACCGGGGAGCTGTTTTTT
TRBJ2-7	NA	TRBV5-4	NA	CASSRQGEPPYEQYF	TGTGCCAGCTCCAGACAAGGGGAACCCCCCTACGAGCAGTACTTC
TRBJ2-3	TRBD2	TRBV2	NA	CASSRLAGGSDTQYF	TGTGCCAGCAGCCGACTAGCGGGAGGCTCAGATACGCAGTATTTT
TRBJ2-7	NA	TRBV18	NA	CASSPPDAYEQYF	TGTGCCAGCTCACCCCCTGATGCGTACGAGCAGTACTTC
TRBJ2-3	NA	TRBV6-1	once	CATGGDRYTDTQYF	TGTGCCACGGGGGGGGACAGATACACAGATACGCAGTATTTT
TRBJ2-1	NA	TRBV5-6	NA	CASSLKTGYYNEQFF	TGTGCCAGCAGCTTGAAAACAGGGTACTACAATGAGCAGTTCTTC
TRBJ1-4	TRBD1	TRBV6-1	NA	CASSERGRDRLEKLFF	TGTGCCAGCAGTGAAAGGGGCCGGGACAGGCTTGAAAAACTGTTTTTT
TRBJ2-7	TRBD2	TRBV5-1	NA	CASSQGGPGGAYEQYF	TGCGCCAGCAGCCAAGGAGGACCGGGGGGGGCCTACGAGCAGTACTTC
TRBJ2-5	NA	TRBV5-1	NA	CASSGGQETQYF	TGCGCCAGCAGTGGGGGGCAAGAGACCCAGTACTTC
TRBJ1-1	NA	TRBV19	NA	CASSIEAAMNTEAFF	TGTGCCAGTAGTATAGAGGCAGCTATGAACACTGAAGCTTTCTTT
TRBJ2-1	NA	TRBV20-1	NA	CSAGRSNEQFF	TGCAGTGCTGGGAGAAGCAATGAGCAGTTCTTC
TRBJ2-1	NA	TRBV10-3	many	CAISGRAQVGYNEQFF	TGTGCCATCAGTGGCAGGGCCCAAGTGGGCTACAATGAGCAGTTCTTC
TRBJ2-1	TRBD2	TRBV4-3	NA	CASSQVPAAGGGNEQFF	TGCGCCAGCAGCCAAGTCCCGGCGGCGGGAGGGGGGAATGAGCAGTTCTTC
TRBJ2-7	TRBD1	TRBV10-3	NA	CAIRPTGGFYEQYF	TGTGCCATCAGGCCGACAGGGGGCTTCTACGAGCAGTACTTC
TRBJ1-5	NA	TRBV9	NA	CASSVEGAARGSGQPQHF	TGTGCCAGCAGCGTAGAAGGGGCGGCTCGGGGGAGTGGTCAGCCCCAGCATTTT
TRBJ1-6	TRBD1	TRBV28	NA	CASSGDRGRNSPLHF	TGTGCCAGCAGTGGGGACAGGGGAAGGAATTCACCCCTCCACTTT
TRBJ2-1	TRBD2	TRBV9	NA	CASSASGRGNNEQFF	TGTGCCAGCAGCGCAAGCGGGAGGGGCAACAATGAGCAGTTCTTC
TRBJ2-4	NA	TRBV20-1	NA	CSASFKNIQYF	TGCAGTGCTAGTTTCAAAAACATTCAGTACTTC
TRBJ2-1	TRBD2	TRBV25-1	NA	CASNGLEGFSSYNEQFF	TGTGCCAGCAACGGACTAGAGGGGTTCAGCTCCTACAATGAGCAGTTCTTC
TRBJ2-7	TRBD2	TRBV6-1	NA	CASSVDPGTREQYF	TGTGCCAGCAGTGTCGACCCCGGGACTAGAGAGCAGTACTTC
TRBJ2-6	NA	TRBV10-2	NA	CASSESGANVLTF	TGCGCCAGCAGTGAGTCTGGGGCCAACGTCCTGACTTTC
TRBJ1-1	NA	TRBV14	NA	CASSVGPEAFF	TGTGCCAGCAGCGTGGGACCTGAAGCTTTCTTT
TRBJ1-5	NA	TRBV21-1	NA	CASSKRAPGINQPQHF	TGTGCCAGCAGCAAACGGGCCCCCGGAATCAATCAGCCCCAGCATTTT
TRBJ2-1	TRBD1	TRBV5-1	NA	CASSPSDRVVNEQFF	TGCGCCAGCAGCCCCTCGGACAGGGTGGTCAATGAGCAGTTCTTC
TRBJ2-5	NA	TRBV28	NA	CALGGVSQETQYF	TGTGCGCTTGGTGGAGTGAGCCAAGAGACCCAGTACTTC
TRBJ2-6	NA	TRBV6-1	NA	CASSERVSGANVLTF	TGTGCCAGCAGTGAAAGGGTCTCTGGGGCCAACGTCCTGACTTTC
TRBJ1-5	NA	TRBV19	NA	CASSIFGKGNQPQHF	TGTGCCAGTAGTATATTCGGGAAGGGCAATCAGCCCCAGCATTTT
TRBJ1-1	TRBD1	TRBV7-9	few	CASSLMGQGTEAFF	TGTGCCAGCAGCTTAATGGGACAGGGAACTGAAGCTTTCTTT
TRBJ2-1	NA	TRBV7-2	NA	CASSFVAYNEQFF	TGTGCCAGCAGCTTCGTAGCCTACAATGAGCAGTTCTTC
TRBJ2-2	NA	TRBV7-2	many	CASSLPGELFF	TGTGCCAGCAGCTTACCCGGGGAGCTGTTTTTT
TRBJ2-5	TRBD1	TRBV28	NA	CASSWRDRAVETQYF	TGTGCCAGCAGTTGGAGGGACAGGGCCGTGGAGACCCAGTACTTC
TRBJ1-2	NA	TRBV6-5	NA	CASSTQRNGYTF	TGTGCCAGCAGTACCCAAAGGAATGGCTACACCTTC
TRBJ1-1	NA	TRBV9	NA	CASSVNIGENTEAFF	TGTGCCAGCAGCGTAAATATCGGGGAGAACACTGAAGCTTTCTTT
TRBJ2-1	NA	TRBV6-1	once	CASSEAPGTKYNEQFF	TGTGCCAGCAGTGAAGCGCCCGGGACCAAATACAATGAGCAGTTCTTC
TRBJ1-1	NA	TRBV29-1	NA	CSARDTMNTEAFF	TGCAGCGCCCGGGACACCATGAACACTGAAGCTTTCTTT
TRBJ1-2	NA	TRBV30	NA	CAWRTVAGYGYTF	TGTGCCTGGAGGACAGTAGCGGGCTATGGCTACACCTTC
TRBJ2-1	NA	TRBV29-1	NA	CSVNLYNEQFF	TGCAGCGTCAATCTCTACAATGAGCAGTTCTTC